The rows below give T cell receptor beta chains drawn from one sample of a study of patients and donors after allogeneic stem cell transplantation. TCRdb passed the RT-PCR reads through MiXCR, listing each CDR3 protein once. The sample contains roughly 21,000 distinct CDR3 sequences, roughly 30% of which appear only once. What was sequenced was blood, either unsorted or a sorted T cell fraction (not recorded which). The receptors derive from a human donor who was either an allogeneic HSCT recipient or a stem cell or donor lymphocyte infusion donor (not recorded which). It is not recorded whose cells these are; they may come from a transplant donor. The CDR3 runs from the conserved cysteine through the conserved F or W. D genes are given only for firm matches. Clone size is given for some rows only: seen once, a few or many times, or a class if the clone is expanded.

D,J,size,length,V,DNA,CDR3
-,TRBJ1-2,-,12,TRBV15,TGTGCCACCAGCGTTAAGGGTCATGGCTACACCTTC,CATSVKGHGYTF
TRBD1,TRBJ2-3,-,17,TRBV12-3/TRBV12-4,TGTGCCAGCAGTTCCCCGGACAGGGGAGATAGCACAGATACGCAGTATTTT,CASSSPDRGDSTDTQYF
-,TRBJ1-2,many,14,TRBV5-6,TGTGCCAGCAGCTTCGGAGAAGGGGCCCATGGCTACACCTTC,CASSFGEGAHGYTF
-,TRBJ1-1,-,13,TRBV28,TGTGCCAGCACCCCCCCTTGGAACACTGAAGCTTTCTTT,CASTPPWNTEAFF
-,TRBJ1-1,-,16,TRBV13,TGTGCCAGCAGCTTAGGGCCACAGGCTCTGAACACTGAAGCTTTCTTT,CASSLGPQALNTEAFF
TRBD1,TRBJ1-6,-,16,TRBV5-1,TGCGCCAGCAGCTTGGACCCTGGGACAGCTAATTCACCCCTCCACTTT,CASSLDPGTANSPLHF
TRBD1,TRBJ2-3,-,15,TRBV5-6,TGTGCCAGCAGCACTAGACAGGGATCCACAGATACGCAGTATTTT,CASSTRQGSTDTQYF
-,TRBJ2-3,many,14,TRBV20-1,TGCAGTGCTGAACATACAGGGCGCACAGATACGCAGTATTTT,CSAEHTGRTDTQYF
TRBD1,TRBJ1-1,few,14,TRBV13,TGTGCCAGCAGCCAAGACAGGGAGGAGACTGAAGCTTTCTTT,CASSQDREETEAFF
TRBD1,TRBJ1-1,few,14,TRBV9,TGTGCCAGCAGCATGGGACAGTCGAGCACTGAAGCTTTCTTT,CASSMGQSSTEAFF
-,TRBJ2-3,-,15,TRBV20-1,TGCAGTGCTAGAGTAACAGCGGGCAGCACAGATACGCAGTATTTT,CSARVTAGSTDTQYF
-,TRBJ1-2,-,14,TRBV10-3,TGTGCCATCAGTGAACTGGGCCGGACGGCTGGCTACACCTTC,CAISELGRTAGYTF
TRBD2,TRBJ2-3,-,14,TRBV7-9,TGTGCCAGCAGCTTCGGGACTACCACAGATACGCAGTATTTT,CASSFGTTTDTQYF
-,TRBJ1-5,many,13,TRBV12-3/TRBV12-4,TGTGCCAGCAGTCCTTACCCCAATCAGCCCCAGCATTTT,CASSPYPNQPQHF
-,TRBJ1-2,-,12,TRBV12-3/TRBV12-4,TGTGCCAGCAGTTCCGGCGACTATGGCTACACCTTC,CASSSGDYGYTF
-,TRBJ2-3,-,11,TRBV20-1,TGCAGTGCTGAAGGGGCAGATACGCAGTATTTT,CSAEGADTQYF
-,TRBJ1-1,-,13,TRBV6-5,TGTGCCAGCAGTTTAGCCCGACAGTTTGAAGCTTTCTTT,CASSLARQFEAFF
TRBD1,TRBJ1-3,few,16,TRBV28,TGTGCCAGCAGTCTTTCCGGGACAGGGATAGGAAACACCATATATTTT,CASSLSGTGIGNTIYF
-,TRBJ1-6,many,14,TRBV6-5,TGTGCCAGCAGATTGGACCTCTATAATTCACCCCTCCACTTT,CASRLDLYNSPLHF
-,TRBJ1-1,few,11,TRBV6-6,TGTGCCAGCAGCTGGTCGACTGAAGCTTTCTTT,CASSWSTEAFF
-,TRBJ2-7,-,10,TRBV20-1,TGCAGTGCTCTTGTCTACGAGCAGTACTTC,CSALVYEQYF
TRBD2,TRBJ2-1,-,13,TRBV7-9,TGTGCCAGCAGCCGACTAGCGGGGCCCGAGCAGTTCTTC,CASSRLAGPEQFF
-,TRBJ1-1,-,13,TRBV9,TGTGCCAGCAGCGTAGCTAGGAACACTGAAGCTTTCTTT,CASSVARNTEAFF
TRBD2,TRBJ2-3,-,16,TRBV7-2,TGTGCCAGCAGCATATCCGGGACTAGCAGGGGAGATACGCAGTATTTT,CASSISGTSRGDTQYF
-,TRBJ1-5,few,13,TRBV5-6,TGTGCCAGCAGCCGACACAGCAATCAGCCCCAGCATTTT,CASSRHSNQPQHF
-,TRBJ1-1,-,11,TRBV20-1,TGCAGTGCTAGGCGGGCAGGGGAAGCTTTCTTT,CSARRAGEAFF
-,TRBJ1-3,many,12,TRBV12-3/TRBV12-4,TGTGCCAGCCGGGGCACTGGAAACACCATATATTTT,CASRGTGNTIYF
-,TRBJ2-5,-,12,TRBV5-1,TGCGCCAGCAGCGGATCCCGAGAGACCCAGTACTTC,CASSGSRETQYF
TRBD2,TRBJ2-3,once,17,TRBV28,TGTGCCAGCAGTTCCAGGACTAGCGGGGGGACTACAGATACGCAGTATTTT,CASSSRTSGGTTDTQYF
-,TRBJ1-1,-,14,TRBV10-3,TGTGCCATCAGGATAGGACAAGGCGACACTGAAGCTTTCTTT,CAIRIGQGDTEAFF
-,TRBJ1-5,-,14,TRBV7-6,TGTGCCAGCAGCCTCACAGGGATGGGGCAGCCCCAGCATTTT,CASSLTGMGQPQHF
-,TRBJ2-1,-,14,TRBV5-5,TGTGCCAGCAGATCGCCGGAGGGCTACAATGAGCAGTTCTTC,CASRSPEGYNEQFF
-,TRBJ1-5,many,12,TRBV29-1,TGCAGCGTTGGACAGGGCAATCAGCCCCAGCATTTT,CSVGQGNQPQHF
-,TRBJ2-2,medium-sized,16,TRBV9,TGTGCCAGCAGCTCACCGTGGGGGGAGAACACCGGGGAGCTGTTTTTT,CASSSPWGENTGELFF
-,TRBJ1-4,few,16,TRBV4-3,TGCGCCAGCAGCCAAGATCCCCGAGGGCAGGGTGAAAAACTGTTTTTT,CASSQDPRGQGEKLFF
TRBD2,TRBJ2-1,-,16,TRBV28,TGTGCCAGCAGAGGACTAGCGGGGATCTCCTACAATGAGCAGTTCTTC,CASRGLAGISYNEQFF
-,TRBJ1-5,-,14,TRBV6-4,TGTGCCAGCACTTACAGAGGGGGCAATCAGCCCCAGCATTTT,CASTYRGGNQPQHF